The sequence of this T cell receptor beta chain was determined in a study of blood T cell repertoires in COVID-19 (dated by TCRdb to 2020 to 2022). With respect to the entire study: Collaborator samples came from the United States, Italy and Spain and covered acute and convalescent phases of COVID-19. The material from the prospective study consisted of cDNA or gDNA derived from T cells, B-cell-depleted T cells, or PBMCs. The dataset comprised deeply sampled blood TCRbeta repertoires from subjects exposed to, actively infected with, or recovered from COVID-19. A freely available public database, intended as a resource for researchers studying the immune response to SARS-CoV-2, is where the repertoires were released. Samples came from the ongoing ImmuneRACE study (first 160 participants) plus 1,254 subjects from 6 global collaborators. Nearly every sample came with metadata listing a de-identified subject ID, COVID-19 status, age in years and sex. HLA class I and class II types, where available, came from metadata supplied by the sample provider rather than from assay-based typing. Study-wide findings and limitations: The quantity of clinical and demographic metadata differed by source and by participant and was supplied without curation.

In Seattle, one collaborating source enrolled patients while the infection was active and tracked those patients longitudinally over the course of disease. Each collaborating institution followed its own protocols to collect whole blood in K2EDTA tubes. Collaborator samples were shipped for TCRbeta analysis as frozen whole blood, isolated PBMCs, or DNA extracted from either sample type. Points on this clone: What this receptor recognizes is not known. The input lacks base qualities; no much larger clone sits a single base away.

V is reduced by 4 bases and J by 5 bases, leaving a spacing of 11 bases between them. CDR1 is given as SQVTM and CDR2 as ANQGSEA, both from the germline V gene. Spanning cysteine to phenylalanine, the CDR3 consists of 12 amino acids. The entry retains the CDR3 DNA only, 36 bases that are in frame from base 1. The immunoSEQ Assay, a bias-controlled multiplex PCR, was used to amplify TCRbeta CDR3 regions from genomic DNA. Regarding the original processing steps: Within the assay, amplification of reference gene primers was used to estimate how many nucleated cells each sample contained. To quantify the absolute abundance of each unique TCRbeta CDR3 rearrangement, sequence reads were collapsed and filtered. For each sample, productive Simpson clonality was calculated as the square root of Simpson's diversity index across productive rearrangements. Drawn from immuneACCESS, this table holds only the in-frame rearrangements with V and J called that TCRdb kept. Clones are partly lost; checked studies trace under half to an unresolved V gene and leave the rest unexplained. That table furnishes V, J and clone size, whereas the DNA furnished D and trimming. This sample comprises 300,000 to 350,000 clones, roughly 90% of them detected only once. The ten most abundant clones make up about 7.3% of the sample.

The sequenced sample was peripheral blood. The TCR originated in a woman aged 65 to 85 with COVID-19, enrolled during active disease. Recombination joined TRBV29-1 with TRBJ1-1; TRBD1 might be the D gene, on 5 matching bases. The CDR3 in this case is CSVVRGRTEAFF. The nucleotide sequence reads TGCAGCGTTGTTAGGGGAAGGACTGAAGCTTTCTTT.